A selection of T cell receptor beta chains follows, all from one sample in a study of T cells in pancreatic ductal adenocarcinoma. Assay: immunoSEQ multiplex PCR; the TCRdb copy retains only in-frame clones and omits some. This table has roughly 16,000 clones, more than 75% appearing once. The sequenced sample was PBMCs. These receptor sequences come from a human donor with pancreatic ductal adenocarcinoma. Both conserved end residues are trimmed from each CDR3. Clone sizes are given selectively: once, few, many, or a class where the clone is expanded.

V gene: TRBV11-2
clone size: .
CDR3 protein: ASSLAPPGQGPMNTEAF

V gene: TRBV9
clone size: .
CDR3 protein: ASSVAGASGRFEQF

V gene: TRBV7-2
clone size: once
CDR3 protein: ASRVQGGGTDTQY

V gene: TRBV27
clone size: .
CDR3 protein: ASSEMGVGHYEQY

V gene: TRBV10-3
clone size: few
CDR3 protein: AISEAQGALTGELF

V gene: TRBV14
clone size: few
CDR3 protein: ASSQLGLGEQF

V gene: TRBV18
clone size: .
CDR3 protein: ASSPGGGGETQY

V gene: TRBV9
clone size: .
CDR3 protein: ASTGTSGSSSDTQY

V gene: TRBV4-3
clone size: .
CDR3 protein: ASSQDPTTGAFYNSPLH

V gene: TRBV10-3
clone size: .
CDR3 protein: AISESGTGNGGYEQY